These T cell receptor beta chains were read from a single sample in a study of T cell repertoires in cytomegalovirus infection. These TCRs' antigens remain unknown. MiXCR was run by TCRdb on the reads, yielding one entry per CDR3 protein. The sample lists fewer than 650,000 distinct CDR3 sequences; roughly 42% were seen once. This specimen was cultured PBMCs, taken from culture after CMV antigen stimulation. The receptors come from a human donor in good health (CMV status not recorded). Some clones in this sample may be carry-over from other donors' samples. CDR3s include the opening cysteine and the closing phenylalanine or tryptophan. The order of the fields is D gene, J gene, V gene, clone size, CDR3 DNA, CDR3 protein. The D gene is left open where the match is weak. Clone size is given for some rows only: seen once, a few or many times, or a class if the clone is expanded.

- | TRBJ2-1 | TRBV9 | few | TGTGCCAGCAGCGAAAGAACGGGTTTTTATATTGAGCAGTTCTTC | CASSERTGFYIEQFF
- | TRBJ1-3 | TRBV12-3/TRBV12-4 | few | TGTGCCAGCAGTTTGGGCAGGGGCGCTGGAAACACCATATATTTT | CASSLGRGAGNTIYF
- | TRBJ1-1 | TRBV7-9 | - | TGTGCCAGCAGCCCCTCTGAAGCTTTCTTT | CASSPSEAFF
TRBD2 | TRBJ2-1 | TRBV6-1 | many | TGTGCCAGCAGTGACCCCCGAATAGCGGGTAGCTCCTACAATGAGCAGTTCTTC | CASSDPRIAGSSYNEQFF
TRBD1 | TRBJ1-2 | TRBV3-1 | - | TGTGCCAGCAGCCAGGGCGGGACAGGGGGTCGAGGCTACACCTTC | CASSQGGTGGRGYTF
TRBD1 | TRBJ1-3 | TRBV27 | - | TGTGCCAGCAGGACAGGGGCCTTTGGAAACACCATATATTTT | CASRTGAFGNTIYF
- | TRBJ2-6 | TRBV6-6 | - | TGTGCCAGCAGTTACTCATGGGGAATTGGGGCCAACGTCCTGACTTTC | CASSYSWGIGANVLTF
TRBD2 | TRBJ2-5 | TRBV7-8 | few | TGTGCCAGCAGCTTCCCACAGGGTAGCGGGAGGTTGGAGACCCAGTACTTC | CASSFPQGSGRLETQYF
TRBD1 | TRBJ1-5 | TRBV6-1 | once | TGTGCCAGCAGTGACCGGACAGGGGTGAATCAGCCCCAGCATTTT | CASSDRTGVNQPQHF
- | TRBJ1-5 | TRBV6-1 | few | TGTGCCAGCCGCGGGGGGTTGTATCAGCCCCAGCATTTT | CASRGGLYQPQHF
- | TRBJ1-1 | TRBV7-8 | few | TGTGCCAGCAGCTTATACAGGGTCGGCACTGAAGCTTTCTTT | CASSLYRVGTEAFF
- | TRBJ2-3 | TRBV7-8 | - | TGTGCCAGCAGCTTAGGACGCTTAACGACGGATACGCAGTATTTT | CASSLGRLTTDTQYF
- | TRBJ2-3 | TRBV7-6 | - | TGTGCCAGCAGCTTAGGTGGGGGGTGGACAGTCACAGATACGCAGTATTTT | CASSLGGGWTVTDTQYF
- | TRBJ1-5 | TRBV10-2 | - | TGCGCCAGCAGGAGTCAGTCCCGCAATCAGCCCCAGCATTTT | CASRSQSRNQPQHF
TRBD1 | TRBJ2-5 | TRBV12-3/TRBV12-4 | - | TGTGCCAGCACCCCGGGACAGGGGGCATGGGAGACCCAGTACTTC | CASTPGQGAWETQYF
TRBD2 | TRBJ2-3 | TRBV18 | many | TGTGCCAGCTCACCCTCACTAGCGGGGGGGCCAACAGATACGCAGTATTTT | CASSPSLAGGPTDTQYF
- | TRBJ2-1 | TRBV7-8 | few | TGTGCCAGCAGCTTAGCGGAGGCTCAATTGCCGCGGTTCTTC | CASSLAEAQLPRFF
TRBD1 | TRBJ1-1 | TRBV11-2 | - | TGTGCCAGCAGCCCTGATGTTGGGACAGAGGAAGCTTTCTTT | CASSPDVGTEEAFF
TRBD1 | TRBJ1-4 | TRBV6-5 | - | TGTGCCAGCAGTTCTCGACAGGGTCGCGAAAAACTGTTTTTT | CASSSRQGREKLFF
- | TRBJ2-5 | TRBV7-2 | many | TGTGCCAGCAGCTTAGCTGCATTCTTAAGGGACCCAGAGACCCAGTACTTC | CASSLAAFLRDPETQYF
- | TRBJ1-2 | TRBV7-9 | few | TGTGCCAGCAGCTTAGGGGAGGCAACTGGCTACACCTTC | CASSLGEATGYTF
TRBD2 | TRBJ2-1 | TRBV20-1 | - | TGCAGTGAAGGACTAGCGGGGCACACCTACAATGAGCAGTTCTTC | CSEGLAGHTYNEQFF
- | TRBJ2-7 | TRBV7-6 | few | TGTGCCAGCAGCAGAACGCGGAACTACGAGCAGTACTTC | CASSRTRNYEQYF
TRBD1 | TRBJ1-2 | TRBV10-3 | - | TGTGCCATCAGTGGTTCGGACAGGGCGGACGGCTACACCTTC | CAISGSDRADGYTF
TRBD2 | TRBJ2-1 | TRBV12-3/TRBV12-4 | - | TGTGCCAGCAGCGCAACTAGCGGGGGGACCAATGAGCAGTTCTTC | CASSATSGGTNEQFF
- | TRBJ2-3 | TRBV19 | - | TGTGCCAGTAGTCCCCTCGGGGTCGCAGGTTTGGCGCAGTATTTT | CASSPLGVAGLAQYF
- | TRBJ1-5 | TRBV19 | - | TGTGCCAGTAACGACCTAAATAGCAATCAGCCCCAGCATTTT | CASNDLNSNQPQHF
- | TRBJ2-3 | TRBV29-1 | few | TGCAGCGTTGGCCGCACAGATACGCAGTATTTT | CSVGRTDTQYF
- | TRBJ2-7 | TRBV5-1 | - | TGCGCCAGCGGCCGGGACAACCCCTACGAGCAGTACTTC | CASGRDNPYEQYF